This TCR beta chain appears in the sequencing data of a study of cytomegalovirus exposure and HLA in healthy donors. V lost 6 bases and J lost 4; bases outside the gene matches: 6. Per the germline V gene, CDR1 is MNHEY and CDR2 is SVGAGI. The CDR3 totals 13 residues. Researchers ran the PCR with 60 Vbeta and 13 Jbeta primers. Profiling relied on immunoSEQ multiplex PCR, and the TCRdb table lists in-frame clones only, not all of them. Among fewer than 150,000 clones listed, over 75% were seen once. Source material: PBMCs. This TCR was recovered from a woman in her late teens or twenties in good health and CMV-seronegative. This chain joins TRBV6-5 and TRBJ2-7, with TRBD1 matching over 7 bases. CDR3 protein: CASSQDRTYEQYF. The CDR3 DNA sequence: TGTGCCAGCAGCCAGGACAGGACTTACGAGCAGTACTTC.